This T cell receptor (beta chain) was recorded in a study of low-dose radiotherapy and immunotherapy resistance in tumors (dated by TCRdb to 2021 to 2024). In the study overall: Patients in Cohort 1 were given 0.5 Gy per fraction every 2 weeks, and the prescribed total PTV dose was 6.5 Gy. In Cohort 2, 1 Gy per fraction was delivered every two weeks, for a total of 13 Gy over 26 weeks. Patients were given nivolumab as a 240 mg flat dose every two weeks and ipilimumab at 1 mg/kg every six weeks, with both drugs delivered intravenously. Cyclophosphamide 200 mg/m2 was administered intravenously every two weeks, one day before each radiation and immunotherapy administration. Aspirin 300 mg was taken orally once daily by patients for four cycles, starting on cycle 1 day 1. Trial participants were not randomized into treatment groups. Eight patients were included in the translational analysis: three from the first dose cohort and the first five from the second dose cohort.

The donors took part in RACIN, a single-arm, phase I, dose-escalation trial that combined nivolumab, ipilimumab, aspirin, low-dose cyclophosphamide and low-dose radiotherapy. Patients with advanced, TIL-negative solid tumors were considered eligible. Taken from the germline V gene, the CDR1 and CDR2 loops are SQVTM and ANQGSEA. Spanning cysteine to phenylalanine, the CDR3 consists of 14 amino acids. The CDR3 DNA has 42 bases and is translated from base 1. At the junction V is shortened by 6 bases and J by 9 bases, with 18 bases in between. Superscript III and a set of TRAV- and TRBV-specific primers were used to synthesize first-strand cDNA, so that both TCRalpha and TCRbeta chains were covered. TCRs were amplified with Phusion for around 18 PCR cycles using a constant-region primer together with the adapter attached to the V primers. Amplification of the isolated mRNA was done with the MessageAmp II aRNA Amplification Kit, which involved a roughly 16-hour in vitro transcription at 37 degrees C. The Dynabeads mRNA DIRECT Purification Kit was used to isolate mRNA for TCR sequencing. Indexed Illumina adapters were added in a second 25-cycle Phusion PCR, and the resulting products were purified with AMPure XP beads. In the original analysis: Using custom Perl scripts, TCR sequences encoding the same protein were pooled, out-of-frame sequences were removed, and the abundance of each clonotype was computed. TCR sequences supported by only a single read were excluded from analysis. Repertoire metrics included Shannon entropy, Gini index, clonality, richness, and frequency of TCRs shared between repertoires. TCRdb redid the processing of the public reads, applying fastp at Q25 and MiXCR, and retained in-frame beta chains. Rows are unified per CDR3 protein, each entry keeping the most common DNA and genes. The V and J calls were not made by the authors but by TCRdb's processing. Here the sample has just under 10,000 distinct CDR3 sequences; roughly two fifths occur a single time. 5.5% to 6.5% of the sample rests with the top ten.

This clonotype was recorded a few times. Which antigen it targets is not known. Base qualities were left out, and no much larger clone turns up one base away. This sequence originates from a human donor with advanced metastatic prostate, ovarian, gallbladder or colorectal cancer (not recorded which). This table probably holds off-target reads from a library built for another chain. The rearrangement joined TRBV29-1 to TRBJ1-6; the D gene cannot be resolved reliably. The CDR3 amino acid sequence is: CSVALGISGSPLHF. The DNA sequence is as follows: TGCAGCGTCGCGCTGGGGATTTCTGGTTCACCCCTCCACTTT.